These 15 T cell receptor beta chains were sequenced from one sample in a study of metastatic and nonmetastatic thyroid tumors. TCRdb re-analyzed the PCR reads using MiXCR. Of about 21,000 clones detected, about 25% appear once; the ten largest clones hold approximately 21%. No patient had received any treatment before thyroid surgery. Sequenced: blood. Source of these receptors: a female donor with papillary thyroid cancer or a benign thyroid nodule (not recorded which). Some clones in this sample may be carry-over from other donors' samples.

The chain carries TRBV7-2 and TRBJ1-2; 7 bases match TRBD1. The CDR3 totals 13 residues. Germline CDR1 and CDR2: SGHTA and FQGNSA. V gave up 2 bases and J gave up 7 bases; unmatched junction bases: 4. The CDR3 DNA sequence: TGTGCCAGCAGCTTACAGGGGGAGCGTGGCTACACCTTC. Its protein product is CASSLQGERGYTF. The whole variable domain, remainder taken from reference TRBV7-2 and TRBJ1-2, is GAGVSQSPSNKVTEKGKDVELRCDPISGHTALYWYRQSLGQGLEFLIYFQGNSAPDKSGLPSDRFSAERTGGSVSTLTIQRTQQEDSAVYLCASSLQGERGYTFGSGTRLTVV.

By share, this clone counts as medium-sized (0.01 to 0.1%). CDR3 loop: CASSAFFGANVLTF. The DNA of the CDR3 is TGTGCCAGTAGCGCGTTCTTTGGGGCCAACGTCCTGACTTTC. The chain couples TRBV19 to TRBJ2-6; D is unclear. Germline V gives CDR1 LNHDA, CDR2 SQIVND (reference sequence). V shed 6 bases and J shed 3 bases, with 9 bases lying between them. The CDR3 totals 14 residues.

This clone was recorded at least ten times. The V gene is TRBV6-1, the J gene TRBJ1-5, with D tentatively TRBD1 (5 bases). CDR3 length: 15 residues. Trimming removed 5 bases from V and 6 bases from J, with 17 bases in between. From germline, CDR1 is MNHNS and CDR2 SASEGT. The DNA of the CDR3 is TGTGCCAGCAGTTCCCACGGCCGGGACGGTCAGCCCCAGCATTTT. Its protein is CASSSHGRDGQPQHF.

This clone was picked up a small number of times. The genes are TRBV2 and TRBJ1-2; 7 bases agree with TRBD1. Germline CDR1 and CDR2: SNHLY and FYNNEI. Unmatched junction bases numbered 9, after V lost 5 bases and J lost 6 bases. The length of the CDR3 is 14 residues. The CDR3 sequence is CASSSRSGGDGYTF. In nucleotides, the CDR3 is TGTGCCAGCAGTTCCCGGTCAGGGGGGGATGGCTACACCTTC.

In this sample, this clone turned up many times. This chain joins TRBV20-1 and TRBJ1-1, with D hard to call. V was cut by 3 bases and J by 5 bases, with 13 bases left in between. This CDR3 has 13 residues. Germline V gene lookup returns CDR1 DFQATT and CDR2 SNEGSKA (reference sequence). As DNA, the CDR3 is TGCAGTGCTAGGCTATCTATGCGGACTGAAGCTTTCTTT. Its protein is CSARLSMRTEAFF.

The table lists this clone with many counts. The V and J genes are TRBV5-5 and TRBJ1-5; D is uncertain. The length of the CDR3 is 14 residues. Per germline, CDR1 SGHKS and CDR2 YYEKEE (reference sequence). Trimming pared 0 bases from V and 2 bases from J, leaving 6 bases between. The CDR3 DNA is TGTGCCAGCAGCTTGGTCGTGGGCAATCAGCCCCAGCATTTT. Protein product: CASSLVVGNQPQHF.

This chain uses TRBV3-1 with TRBJ1-2; TRBD1 matches 9 bases. V shed 3 bases, J shed 8 bases, and the junction held 4 bases outside the gene matches. The germline CDR1 and CDR2 sequences are LGHDT and YNNKEL (reference sequence). CDR3 size: 13 residues. The CDR3 nucleotides are TGTGCCAGCAGCCAGACAGGGGGTAAGGGCTACACCTTC. It translates to CASSQTGGKGYTF.

CDR3 protein: CASSLVTGPLDGYTF. CDR3 coding DNA: TGCGCCAGCAGCTTGGTGACAGGACCGCTCGATGGCTACACCTTC. The chain combines TRBV5-1 with TRBJ1-2; possibly TRBD1 for D (6 bases). Trimming removed 0 bases from V and 6 bases from J, with 15 bases in between. Looked up from germline, CDR1 is SGHRS and CDR2 is YFSETQ. The CDR3 runs to 15 residues.

In its sample, this clone ranks as medium-sized (0.01 to 0.1%). The rearrangement links TRBV10-3 to TRBJ1-6; D possibly corresponds to TRBD1 (6 bases). Trimming took off 0 bases at V and 10 bases at J, with 16 bases between the two ends. CDR3 length equals 16 residues. Per germline, CDR1 ENHRY and CDR2 SYGVKD. CDR3 in amino acids: CAISESNLQGGSPLHF. The CDR3 DNA follows: TGTGCCATCAGTGAGTCGAATTTACAGGGAGGATCACCCCTCCACTTT.

Many counts were recorded for this clone. V is TRBV7-3 and J is TRBJ2-3; D uncertain. In germline, CDR1 is SGHTA, CDR2 FQGTGA. The CDR3 has 13 residues. Trimming removed 5 bases from V and 0 bases from J, with 6 bases in between. CDR3 sequence: CASSATSTDTQYF. In DNA, the CDR3 is TGTGCCAGCAGCGCTACTAGCACAGATACGCAGTATTTT.

This clone was recorded at least ten times. The same CDR3 is also encoded by other DNA sequences in this sample. J is TRBJ2-5 and V is TRBV20-1, with TRBD2 matching over 9 bases. Germline CDR1 is DFQATT and CDR2 is SNEGSKA (reference sequence). This CDR3 has 14 amino acids. The CDR3 loop is CSMLDGGGGQTQYF. The CDR3 coding sequence is TGCAGCATGCTGGACGGCGGGGGGGGGCAGACCCAGTACTTC.

CDR3: CASSQDRGHYNEQFF. The CDR3 region has the DNA TGTGCCAGCAGCCAGGACAGGGGTCACTACAATGAGCAGTTCTTC. The genes are TRBV3-1 and TRBJ2-1; TRBD1 agrees at 9 bases. The J segment lost 3 bases and the V segment lost 3 bases, leaving 3 bases of the junction unmatched. The germline CDR1 and CDR2 sequences are LGHDT and YNNKEL (reference sequence). The CDR3 totals 15 residues.

The rearrangement uses TRBV20-1 and TRBJ1-2, with 8 bases identical to TRBD1. CDR1 and CDR2 from the germline V gene are DFQATT and SNEGSKA (reference sequence). The ends lost 6 bases at V and 4 bases at J; junction bases unmatched: 4. The CDR3 is 12 amino acids. The CDR3 is CSALDRGYGYTF. CDR3 sequence (DNA): TGCAGTGCACTCGACAGGGGCTATGGCTACACCTTC.

The genes are TRBV11-2 and TRBJ2-1; D is undetermined. The V end was cut by 1 base, the J end by 8 bases, with 18 bases between. The length of the CDR3 is 16 residues. Germline CDR1 and CDR2: SGHAT and FQNNGV. The CDR3 reads CASSLVAGWGVDEQFF. CDR3 DNA sequence: TGTGCCAGCAGCTTAGTGGCTGGGTGGGGTGTAGATGAGCAGTTCTTC.

This clone was counted ten times or more. This chain links TRBV20-1 with TRBJ2-1; TRBD2 matches 10 bases. CDR1 DFQATT and CDR2 SNEGSKA come from the germline V gene (reference sequence). The CDR3 is 15 amino acids. After removal of 0 bases from V and 8 bases from J, the junction contained 7 bases not matched to a gene. The CDR3 sequence is CSARDLTSGVDEQFF. In DNA, the CDR3 is TGCAGTGCTAGAGATCTCACTAGCGGGGTTGATGAGCAGTTCTTC.